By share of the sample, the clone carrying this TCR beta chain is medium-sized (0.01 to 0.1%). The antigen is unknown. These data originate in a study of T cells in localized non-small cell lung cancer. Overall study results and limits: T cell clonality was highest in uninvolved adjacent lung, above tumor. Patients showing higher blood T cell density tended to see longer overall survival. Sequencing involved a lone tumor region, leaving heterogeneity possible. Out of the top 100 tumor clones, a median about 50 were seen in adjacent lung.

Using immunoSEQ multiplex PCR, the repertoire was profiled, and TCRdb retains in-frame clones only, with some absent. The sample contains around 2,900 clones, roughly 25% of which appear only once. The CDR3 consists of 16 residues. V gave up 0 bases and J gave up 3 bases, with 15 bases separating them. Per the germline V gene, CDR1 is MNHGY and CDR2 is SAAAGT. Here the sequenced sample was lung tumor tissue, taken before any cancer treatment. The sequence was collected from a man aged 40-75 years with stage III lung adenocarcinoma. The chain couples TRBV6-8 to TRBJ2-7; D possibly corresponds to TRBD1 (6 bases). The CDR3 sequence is CASSYSIPGVGYEQYF. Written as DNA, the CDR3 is TGTGCCAGCAGTTACTCGATTCCAGGGGTGGGCTACGAGCAGTACTTC.